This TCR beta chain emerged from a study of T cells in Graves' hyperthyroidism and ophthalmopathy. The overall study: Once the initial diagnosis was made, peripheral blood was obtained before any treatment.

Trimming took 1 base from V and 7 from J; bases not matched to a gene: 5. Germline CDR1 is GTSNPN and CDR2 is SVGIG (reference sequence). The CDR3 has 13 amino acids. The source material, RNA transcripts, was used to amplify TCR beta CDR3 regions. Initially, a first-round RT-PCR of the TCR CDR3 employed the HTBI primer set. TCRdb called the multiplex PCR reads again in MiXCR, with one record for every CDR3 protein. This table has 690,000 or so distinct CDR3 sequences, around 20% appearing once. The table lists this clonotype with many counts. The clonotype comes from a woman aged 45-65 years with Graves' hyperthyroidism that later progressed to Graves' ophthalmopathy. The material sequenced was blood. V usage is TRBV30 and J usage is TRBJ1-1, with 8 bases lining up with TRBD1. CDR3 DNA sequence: TGTGCCTGGAGTGGGGGACAGGAGTTTGAAGCTTTCTTT. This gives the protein CAWSGGQEFEAFF.